This TCR beta chain originates from a study of cytomegalovirus exposure and HLA in healthy donors. Study summary: Among the approximately 400 genotyped donors, just over 80% were placed in the Caucasian-associated ancestry cluster.

V dropped 4 bases and J dropped 8; count of bases not matched to a gene: 5. Germline CDR1 is MNHNS and CDR2 is SASEGT. This CDR3 spans 13 amino acids. On this clone itself: Its antigen is currently unknown.

The PCR used 60 Vbeta and 13 Jbeta primers. Profiled with immunoSEQ multiplex PCR; TCRdb holds only in-frame clones, not every one. The sample spans roughly 39,000 clones; the ten largest clones claim over 1%. Study-wide results and limits: In vitro confirmation showed three CMV-associated chains to be CMV antigen specific.

The chain is built from TRBV6-1 and TRBJ1-2; 9 bases line up with TRBD1. This sequence originates from a man between 25 and 39 years old in good health and CMV-seronegative. Material for sequencing was PBMCs. The CDR3 loop is CASSGDRVYGYTF. In DNA form, the CDR3 reads TGTGCCAGCAGTGGGGACAGGGTTTACGGCTACACCTTC.